The 10 T cell receptor beta chains given below trace back to one sample, sequenced in a study of T cell responses to AZD1222 COVID-19 vaccine. The table came from immunoSEQ multiplex PCR; TCRdb's copy has only in-frame clones and leaves some out. The sample contains 99,000 or so clones, roughly nine tenths of which appear only once. Sequenced material: peripheral blood, taken on day 0 of AZD1222 vaccination. The receptors here all came from an adult in good health.

The chain combines TRBV6-2 or TRBV6-3 with TRBJ1-5, with D hard to call. CDR3 length: 15 residues. Trimming cost V 4 bases and J 3 bases, with 13 bases left between them. Germline assignment: CDR1 MNHEY and CDR2 SVGEGT. CDR3 in DNA: TGTGCCAGCAGTTCAAGCAGGAGTTCCAATCAGCCCCAGCATTTT. It encodes CASSSSRSSNQPQHF.

V is TRBV11-2 and J is TRBJ1-3, with a weak D call TRBD1 (6 bases). The germline V and J ends were trimmed by 5 bases and 4 bases, with 15 bases remaining between them. Germline V lookup: CDR1 SGHAT, CDR2 FQNNGV. The CDR3 loop spans 15 amino acids. The CDR3 loop is CASSQTTGYGNTIYF. The CDR3 DNA reads as TGTGCCAGCAGCCAAACCACAGGGTACGGAAACACCATATATTTT.

V usage is TRBV2 and J usage is TRBJ2-5, with D uncertain. Germline CDR1 reads SNHLY; CDR2 reads FYNNEI. The CDR3 consists of 11 residues. V lost 3 bases to trimming and J lost 4 bases, with 3 bases between them. For the CDR3, the DNA is TGTGCCAGCAGTGATTCAGAGACCCAGTACTTC. This gives the protein CASSDSETQYF. Full variable domain (missing parts from reference TRBV2 and TRBJ2-5): EPEVTQTPSHQVTQMGQEVILRCVPISNHLYFYWYRQILGQKVEFLVSFYNNEISEKSEIFDDQFSVERPDGSNFTLKIRSTKLEDSAMYFCASSDSETQYFGPGTRLLVL.

The chain combines TRBV29-1 with TRBJ1-2, with D perhaps matching TRBD1 (5 bases). The V end was cut by 5 bases, the J end by 6 bases, with 16 bases between. Germline values: CDR1 SQVTM, CDR2 ANQGSEA. The CDR3 is made up of 13 amino acids. The chain's CDR3 is CSVSQVGGHGYTF. The CDR3 bases are TGCAGCGTTTCCCAGGTGGGGGGACATGGCTACACCTTC.

V gene TRBV13 combines with J gene TRBJ1-5, with D possibly being TRBD1 (5 bases). The CDR3 spans 15 residues. CDR1 PRHDT and CDR2 FYEKMQ come from the germline V gene (reference sequence). Trimming left V 0 bases short and J 3 bases short, with 9 bases between. In DNA form, the CDR3 reads TGTGCCAGCAGCTTAGGAGGGGTTTTCAATCAGCCCCAGCATTTT. Translation gives CASSLGGVFNQPQHF.

J is TRBJ2-5 and V is TRBV4-1, with TRBD2 matching over 9 bases. This CDR3 has 15 amino acids. Per germline, CDR1 MGHRA and CDR2 YSYEKL. Trimming removed 0 bases from V and 4 bases from J; junction bases left unmatched: 3. This CDR3 reads CASSQDAAGGETQYF. CDR3 nucleotide sequence: TGCGCCAGCAGCCAAGACGCAGCGGGAGGAGAGACCCAGTACTTC.

The CDR3 loop is CASVAREETQYF. Written as DNA, the CDR3 is TGTGCCAGCGTCGCGAGGGAGGAGACCCAGTACTTC. The gene calls are TRBV2 and TRBJ2-5; a possible D gene is TRBD2 (5 bases). This CDR3 has 12 residues. The germline V and J ends were trimmed by 8 bases and 5 bases, with 12 bases remaining between them. Germline lookup yields CDR1 SNHLY and CDR2 FYNNEI. Supplemented by reference TRBV2 and TRBJ2-5, the full variable domain reads EPEVTQTPSHQVTQMGQEVILRCVPISNHLYFYWYRQILGQKVEFLVSFYNNEISEKSEIFDDQFSVERPDGSNFTLKIRSTKLEDSAMYFCASVAREETQYFGPGTRLLVL.

The rearrangement links TRBV2 to TRBJ1-2; TRBD1 aligns across 7 bases. This CDR3 is built from 17 residues. V lost 5 bases and J lost 5; bases outside the gene matches: 17. The V gene's germline CDR1 is SNHLY and CDR2 FYNNEI. The CDR3 protein is CASSKDRRFIAEYGYTF. CDR3 sequence (DNA): TGTGCCAGCAGTAAGGACAGGAGATTTATCGCGGAGTATGGCTACACCTTC.

The chain recombines TRBV2 with TRBJ2-5; D gene unclear. The V end was cut by 5 bases, the J end by 2 bases, with 12 bases between. This CDR3 contains 14 residues. The V gene's germline CDR1 is SNHLY and CDR2 FYNNEI. CDR3 nucleotide sequence: TGTGCCAGCAGTCCCCACTCCGATCAAGAGACCCAGTACTTC. Translated, it gives CASSPHSDQETQYF.

The rearrangement joins TRBV5-3 to TRBJ1-5; the D is unclear. TRBV5-3 is an ORF for which the function is uncertain. V lost 0 bases, J lost 6 bases, and 13 bases lay in between. The CDR3 spans 15 residues. As DNA, the CDR3 is TGTGCCAGAAGCTTGGACCGGCGGGCCAGTCAGCCCCAGCATTTT. Its translation is CARSLDRRASQPQHF.